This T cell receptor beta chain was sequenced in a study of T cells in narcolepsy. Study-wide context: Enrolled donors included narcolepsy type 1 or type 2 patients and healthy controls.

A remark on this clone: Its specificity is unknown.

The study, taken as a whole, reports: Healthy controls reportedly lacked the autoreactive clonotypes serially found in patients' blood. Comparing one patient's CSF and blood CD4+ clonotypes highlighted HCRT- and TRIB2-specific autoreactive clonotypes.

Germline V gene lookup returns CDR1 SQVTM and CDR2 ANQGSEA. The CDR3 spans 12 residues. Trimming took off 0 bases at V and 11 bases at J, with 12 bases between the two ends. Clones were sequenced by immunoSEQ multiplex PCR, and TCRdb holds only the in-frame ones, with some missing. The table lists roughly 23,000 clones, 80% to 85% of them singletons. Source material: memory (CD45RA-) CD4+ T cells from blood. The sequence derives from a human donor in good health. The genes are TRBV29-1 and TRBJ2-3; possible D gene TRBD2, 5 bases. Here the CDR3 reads CSVEETRVRQYF. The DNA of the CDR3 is TGCAGCGTTGAAGAAACTAGGGTACGGCAGTATTTT.